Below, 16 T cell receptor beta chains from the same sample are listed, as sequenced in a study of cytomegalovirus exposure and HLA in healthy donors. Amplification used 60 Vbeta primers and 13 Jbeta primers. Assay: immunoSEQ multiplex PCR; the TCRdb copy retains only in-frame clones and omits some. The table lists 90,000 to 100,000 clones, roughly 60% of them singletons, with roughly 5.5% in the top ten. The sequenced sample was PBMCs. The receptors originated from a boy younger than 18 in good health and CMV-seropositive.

In DNA form, the CDR3 reads TGTGCCAGCAGCTTAGTAGGAGGACTAGCGGGACGGGAGCAGTACTTC. Translation: CASSLVGGLAGREQYF. The V gene is TRBV7-2, the J gene TRBJ2-7; 12 nucleotides align to TRBD2. CDR3 size: 16 residues. With 1 base clipped from V and 7 bases from J, the junction kept 8 bases outside the gene matches. Germline CDR1 and CDR2: SGHTA and FQGNSA.

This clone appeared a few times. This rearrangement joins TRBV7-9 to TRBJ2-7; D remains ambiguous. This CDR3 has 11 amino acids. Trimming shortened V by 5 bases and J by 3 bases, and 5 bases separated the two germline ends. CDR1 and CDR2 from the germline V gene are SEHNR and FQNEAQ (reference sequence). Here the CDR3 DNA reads TGTGCCAGCAGCCCGAGCTACGAGCAGTACTTC. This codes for CASSPSYEQYF. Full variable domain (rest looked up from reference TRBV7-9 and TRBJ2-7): DTGVSQNPRHKITKRGQNVTFRCDPISEHNRLYWYRQTLGQGPEFLTYFQNEAQLEKSRLLSDRFSAERPKGSFSTLEIQRTEQGDSAMYLCASSPSYEQYFGPGTRLTVT.

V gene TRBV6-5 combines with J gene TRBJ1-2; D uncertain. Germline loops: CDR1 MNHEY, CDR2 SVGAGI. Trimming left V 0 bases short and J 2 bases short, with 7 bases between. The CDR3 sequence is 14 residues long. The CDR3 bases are TGTGCCAGCAGTTACTCGACAAACAACTATGGCTACACCTTC. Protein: CASSYSTNNYGYTF.

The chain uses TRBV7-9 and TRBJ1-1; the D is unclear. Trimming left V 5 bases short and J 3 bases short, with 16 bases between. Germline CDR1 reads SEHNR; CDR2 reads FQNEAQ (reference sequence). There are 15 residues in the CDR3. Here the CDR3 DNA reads TGTGCCAGCAGCCAATCAGGAGCGAGGGACACTGAAGCTTTCTTT. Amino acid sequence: CASSQSGARDTEAFF.

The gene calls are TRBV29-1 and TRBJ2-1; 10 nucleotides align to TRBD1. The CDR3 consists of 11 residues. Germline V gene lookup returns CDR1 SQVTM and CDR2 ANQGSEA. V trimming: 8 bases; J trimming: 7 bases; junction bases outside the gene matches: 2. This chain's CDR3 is CSPGQGNEQFF. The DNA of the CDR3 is TGCAGCCCGGGACAGGGGAATGAGCAGTTCTTC.

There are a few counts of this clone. In DNA form, the CDR3 reads TGTGCCAGCAGTTACTCCGGATCGAGGCTTCGGGAAAAACTGTTTTTT. Translated: CASSYSGSRLREKLFF. This chain connects TRBV6-5 to TRBJ1-4; no reliable D call. Germline values: CDR1 MNHEY, CDR2 SVGAGI. V shed 0 bases and J shed 8 bases, with 16 bases lying between them. The CDR3 extends over 16 amino acids.

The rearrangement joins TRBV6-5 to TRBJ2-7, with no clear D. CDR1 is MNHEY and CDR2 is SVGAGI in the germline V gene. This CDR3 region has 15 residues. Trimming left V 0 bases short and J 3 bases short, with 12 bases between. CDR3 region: CASSYSMRYGYEQYF. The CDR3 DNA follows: TGTGCCAGCAGTTACTCGATGCGGTATGGCTACGAGCAGTACTTC.

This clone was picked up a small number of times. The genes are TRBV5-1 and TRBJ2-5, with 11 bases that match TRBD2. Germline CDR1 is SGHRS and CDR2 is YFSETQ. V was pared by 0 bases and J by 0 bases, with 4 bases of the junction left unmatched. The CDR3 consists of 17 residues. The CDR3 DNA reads TGCGCCAGCAGCTTGGCCGCTAGCGGGGGGTACCAAGAGACCCAGTACTTC. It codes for CASSLAASGGYQETQYF.

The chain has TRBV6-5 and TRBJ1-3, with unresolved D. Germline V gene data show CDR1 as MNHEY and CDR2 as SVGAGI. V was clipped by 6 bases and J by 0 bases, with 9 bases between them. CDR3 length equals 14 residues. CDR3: CASRDGDSGNTIYF. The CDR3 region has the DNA TGTGCCAGCAGGGACGGGGACTCTGGAAACACCATATATTTT.

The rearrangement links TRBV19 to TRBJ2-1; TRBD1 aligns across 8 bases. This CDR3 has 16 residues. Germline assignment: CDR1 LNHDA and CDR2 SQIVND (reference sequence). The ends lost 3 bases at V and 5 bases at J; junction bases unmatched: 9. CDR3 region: CASSIYVGQGHNEQFF. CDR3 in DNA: TGTGCCAGTAGTATCTATGTTGGACAGGGCCACAATGAGCAGTTCTTC.

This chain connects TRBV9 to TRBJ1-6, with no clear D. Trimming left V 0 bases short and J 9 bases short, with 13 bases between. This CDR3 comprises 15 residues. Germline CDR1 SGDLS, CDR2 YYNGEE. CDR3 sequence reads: CASSVVGVRGSPLHF. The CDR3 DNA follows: TGTGCCAGCAGCGTAGTCGGAGTTCGCGGTTCACCCCTCCACTTT.

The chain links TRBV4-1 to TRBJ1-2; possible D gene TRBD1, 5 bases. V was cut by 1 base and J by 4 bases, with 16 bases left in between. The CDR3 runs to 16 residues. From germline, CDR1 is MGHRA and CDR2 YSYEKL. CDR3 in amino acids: CASSQVGTHGSYGYTF. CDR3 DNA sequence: TGCGCCAGCAGCCAAGTTGGGACCCACGGGAGCTATGGCTACACCTTC.

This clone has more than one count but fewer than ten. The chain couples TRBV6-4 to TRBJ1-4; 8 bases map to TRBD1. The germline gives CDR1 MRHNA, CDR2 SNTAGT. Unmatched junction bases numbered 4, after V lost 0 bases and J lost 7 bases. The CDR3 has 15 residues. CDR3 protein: CASSDSAGGGEKLFF. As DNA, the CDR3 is TGTGCCAGCAGTGACTCAGCAGGGGGCGGTGAAAAACTGTTTTTT.

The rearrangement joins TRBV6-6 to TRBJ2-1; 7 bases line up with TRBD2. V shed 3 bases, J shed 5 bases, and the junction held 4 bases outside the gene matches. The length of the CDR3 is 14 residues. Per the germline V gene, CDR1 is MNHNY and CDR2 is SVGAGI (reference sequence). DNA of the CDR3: TGTGCCAGCAGTTATTCTCTAGCGGACAATGAGCAGTTCTTC. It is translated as CASSYSLADNEQFF.

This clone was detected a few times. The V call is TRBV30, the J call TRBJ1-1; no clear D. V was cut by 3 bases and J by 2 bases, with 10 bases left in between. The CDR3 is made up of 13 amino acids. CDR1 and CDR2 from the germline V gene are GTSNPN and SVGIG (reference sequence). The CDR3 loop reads CAWRWRDNTEAFF. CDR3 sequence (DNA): TGTGCCTGGAGGTGGAGGGATAACACTGAAGCTTTCTTT.

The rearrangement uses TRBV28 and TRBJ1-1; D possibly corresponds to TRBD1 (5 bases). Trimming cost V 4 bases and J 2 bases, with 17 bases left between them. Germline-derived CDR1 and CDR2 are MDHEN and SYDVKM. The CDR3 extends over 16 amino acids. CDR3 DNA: TGTGCCAGCAGTTCCCCGACAGACGCCACCAACACTGAAGCTTTCTTT. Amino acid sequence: CASSSPTDATNTEAFF.